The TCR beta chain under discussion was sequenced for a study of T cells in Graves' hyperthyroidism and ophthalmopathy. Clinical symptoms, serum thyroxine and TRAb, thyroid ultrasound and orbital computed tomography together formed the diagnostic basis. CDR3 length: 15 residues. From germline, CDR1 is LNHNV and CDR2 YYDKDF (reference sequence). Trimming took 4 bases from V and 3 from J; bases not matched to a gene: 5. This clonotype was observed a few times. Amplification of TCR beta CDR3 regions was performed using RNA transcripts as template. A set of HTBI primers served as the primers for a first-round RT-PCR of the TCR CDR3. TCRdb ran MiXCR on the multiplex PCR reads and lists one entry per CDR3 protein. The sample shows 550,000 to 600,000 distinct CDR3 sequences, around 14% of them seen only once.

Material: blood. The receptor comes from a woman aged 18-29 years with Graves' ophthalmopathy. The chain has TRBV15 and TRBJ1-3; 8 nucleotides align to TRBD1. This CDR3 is CATSTGTGHGNTIYF. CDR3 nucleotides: TGTGCCACCAGCACCGGGACAGGACATGGAAACACCATATATTTT.